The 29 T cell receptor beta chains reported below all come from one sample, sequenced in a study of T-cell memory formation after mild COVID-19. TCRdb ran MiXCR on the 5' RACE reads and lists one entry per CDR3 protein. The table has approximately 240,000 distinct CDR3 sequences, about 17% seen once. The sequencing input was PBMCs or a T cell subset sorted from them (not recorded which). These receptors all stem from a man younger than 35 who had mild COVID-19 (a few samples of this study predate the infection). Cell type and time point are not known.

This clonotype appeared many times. The CDR3 loop is CAIRVSGQGYEQYF. CDR3 nucleotide sequence: TGTGCCATCAGGGTTTCGGGACAGGGGTACGAGCAGTACTTC. The chain joins TRBV10-3 to TRBJ2-7; TRBD1 agrees at 10 bases. The CDR3 is made up of 14 amino acids. Germline V gives CDR1 ENHRY, CDR2 SYGVKD. V shed 6 bases, J shed 4 bases, and the junction held 6 bases outside the gene matches.

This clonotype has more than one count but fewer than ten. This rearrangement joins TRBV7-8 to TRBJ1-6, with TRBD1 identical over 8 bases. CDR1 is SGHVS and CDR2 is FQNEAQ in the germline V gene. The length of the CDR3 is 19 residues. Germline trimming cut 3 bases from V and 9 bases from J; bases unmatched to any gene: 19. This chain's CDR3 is CASSFTYGTGLLYGSPLHF. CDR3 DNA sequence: TGTGCCAGCAGCTTCACCTACGGGACAGGCCTTCTATACGGTTCACCCCTCCACTTT.

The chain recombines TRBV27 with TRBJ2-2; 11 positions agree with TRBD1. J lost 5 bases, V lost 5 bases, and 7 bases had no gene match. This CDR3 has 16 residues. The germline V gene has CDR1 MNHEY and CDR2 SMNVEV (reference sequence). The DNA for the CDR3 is TGTGCCAGCAGTAGATCCGGGACAGGGGGGACCGGGGAGCTGTTTTTT. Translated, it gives CASSRSGTGGTGELFF.

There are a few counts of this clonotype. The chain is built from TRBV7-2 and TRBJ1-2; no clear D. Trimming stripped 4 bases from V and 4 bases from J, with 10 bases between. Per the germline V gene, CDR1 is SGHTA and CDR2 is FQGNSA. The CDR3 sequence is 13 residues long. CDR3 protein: CASSSTFGYGYTF. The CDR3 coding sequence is TGTGCCAGCAGCTCGACGTTTGGCTATGGCTACACCTTC.

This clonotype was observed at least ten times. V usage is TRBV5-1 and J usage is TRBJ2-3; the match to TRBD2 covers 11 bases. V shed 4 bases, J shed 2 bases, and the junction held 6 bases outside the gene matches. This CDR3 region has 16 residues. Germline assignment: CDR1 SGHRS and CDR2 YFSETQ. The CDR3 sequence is CASSDNSGGVTDTQYF. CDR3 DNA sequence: TGCGCCAGCAGCGACAATAGCGGGGGGGTCACAGATACGCAGTATTTT.

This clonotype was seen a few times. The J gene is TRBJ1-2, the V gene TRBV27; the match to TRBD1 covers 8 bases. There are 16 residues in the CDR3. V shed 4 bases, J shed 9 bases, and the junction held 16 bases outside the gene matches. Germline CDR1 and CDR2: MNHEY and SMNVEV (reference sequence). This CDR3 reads CASSSPQGAAPMRYTF. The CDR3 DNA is TGTGCCAGCAGTTCCCCGCAGGGGGCGGCCCCCATGCGCTACACCTTC.

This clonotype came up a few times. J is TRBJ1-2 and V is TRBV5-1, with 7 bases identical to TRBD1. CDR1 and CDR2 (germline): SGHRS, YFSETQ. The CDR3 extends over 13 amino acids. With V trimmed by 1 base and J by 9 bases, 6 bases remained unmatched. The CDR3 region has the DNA TGCGCCAGCAGCTTGACAGGGGAGTTCAGCTACACCTTC. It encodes CASSLTGEFSYTF.

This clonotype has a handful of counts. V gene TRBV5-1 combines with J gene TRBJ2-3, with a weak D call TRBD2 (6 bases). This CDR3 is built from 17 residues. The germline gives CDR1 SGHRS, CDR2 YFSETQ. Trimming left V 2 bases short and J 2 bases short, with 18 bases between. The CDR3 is CASSLRGGSGTTDTQYF. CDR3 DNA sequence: TGCGCCAGCAGCTTACGGGGTGGTAGCGGAACCACAGATACGCAGTATTTT.

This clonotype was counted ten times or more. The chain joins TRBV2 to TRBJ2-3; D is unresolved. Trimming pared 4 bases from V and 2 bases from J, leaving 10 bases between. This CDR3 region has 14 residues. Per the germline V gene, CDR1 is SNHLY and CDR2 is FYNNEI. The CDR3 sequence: CASSGEVYTDTQYF. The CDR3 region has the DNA TGTGCCAGCAGTGGAGAGGTGTACACAGATACGCAGTATTTT.

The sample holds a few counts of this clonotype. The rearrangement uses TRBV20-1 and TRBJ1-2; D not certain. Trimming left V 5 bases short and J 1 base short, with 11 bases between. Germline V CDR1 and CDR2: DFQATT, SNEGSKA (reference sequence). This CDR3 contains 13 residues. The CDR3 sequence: CSAVPQNNYGYTF. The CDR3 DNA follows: TGCAGTGCTGTCCCCCAGAATAACTATGGCTACACCTTC.

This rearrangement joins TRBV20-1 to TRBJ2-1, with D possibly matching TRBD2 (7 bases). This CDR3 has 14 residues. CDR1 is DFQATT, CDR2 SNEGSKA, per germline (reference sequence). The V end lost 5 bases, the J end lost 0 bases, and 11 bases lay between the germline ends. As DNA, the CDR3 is TGCAGTGCTGGCGGGGGCCACTCCTACAATGAGCAGTTCTTC. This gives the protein CSAGGGHSYNEQFF.

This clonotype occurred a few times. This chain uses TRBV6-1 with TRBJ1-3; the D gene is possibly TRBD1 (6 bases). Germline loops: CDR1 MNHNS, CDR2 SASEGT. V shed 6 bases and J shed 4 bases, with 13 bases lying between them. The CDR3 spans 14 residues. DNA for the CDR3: TGTGCCAGCAGGCGGGGGGGGACAGGAAACACCATATATTTT. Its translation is CASRRGGTGNTIYF.

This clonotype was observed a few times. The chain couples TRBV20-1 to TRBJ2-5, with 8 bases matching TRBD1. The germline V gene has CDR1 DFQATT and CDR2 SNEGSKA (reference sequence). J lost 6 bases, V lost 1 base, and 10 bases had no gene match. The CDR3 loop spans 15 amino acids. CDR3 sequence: CSARGPAGGIKTQYF. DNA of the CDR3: TGCAGTGCTAGAGGTCCGGCAGGGGGCATAAAGACCCAGTACTTC.

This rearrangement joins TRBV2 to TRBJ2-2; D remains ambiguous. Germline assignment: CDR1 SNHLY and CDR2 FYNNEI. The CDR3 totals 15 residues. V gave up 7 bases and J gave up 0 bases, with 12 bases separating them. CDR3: CASTLGPPNTGELFF. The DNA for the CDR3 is TGTGCCAGCACTCTAGGTCCTCCGAACACCGGGGAGCTGTTTTTT.

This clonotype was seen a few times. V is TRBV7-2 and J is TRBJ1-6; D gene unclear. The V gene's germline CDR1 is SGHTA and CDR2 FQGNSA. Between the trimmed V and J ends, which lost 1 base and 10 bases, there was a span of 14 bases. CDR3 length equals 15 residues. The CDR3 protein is CASSLEISSGSPLHF. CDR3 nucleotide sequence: TGTGCCAGCAGCTTAGAGATCAGTTCGGGATCACCCCTCCACTTT.

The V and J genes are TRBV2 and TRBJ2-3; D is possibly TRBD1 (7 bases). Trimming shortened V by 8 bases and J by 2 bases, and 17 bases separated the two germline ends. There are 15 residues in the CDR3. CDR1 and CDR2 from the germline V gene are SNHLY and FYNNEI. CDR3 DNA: TGTGCCAGCCCGCTGGCAGGGGGGCACACAGATACGCAGTATTTT. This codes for CASPLAGGHTDTQYF.

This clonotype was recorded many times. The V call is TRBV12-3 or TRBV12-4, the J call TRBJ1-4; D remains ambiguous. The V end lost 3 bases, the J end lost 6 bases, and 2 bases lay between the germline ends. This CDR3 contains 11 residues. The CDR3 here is CASSFDEKLFF. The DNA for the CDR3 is TGTGCCAGCAGTTTCGATGAAAAACTGTTTTTT.

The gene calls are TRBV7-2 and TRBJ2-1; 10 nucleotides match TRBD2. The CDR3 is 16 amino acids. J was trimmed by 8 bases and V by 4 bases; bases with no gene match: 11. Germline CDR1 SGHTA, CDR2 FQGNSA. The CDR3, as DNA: TGTGCCAGCAGCTCAACTAGCGGGGCCGGGGGCCATGAGCAGTTCTTC. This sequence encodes CASSSTSGAGGHEQFF.

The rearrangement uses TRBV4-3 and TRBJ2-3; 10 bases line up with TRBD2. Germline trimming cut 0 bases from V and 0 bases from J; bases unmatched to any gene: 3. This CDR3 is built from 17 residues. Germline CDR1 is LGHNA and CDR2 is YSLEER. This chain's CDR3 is CASSQDPLAGSTDTQYF. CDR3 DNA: TGCGCCAGCAGCCAAGATCCACTAGCGGGGAGCACAGATACGCAGTATTTT.

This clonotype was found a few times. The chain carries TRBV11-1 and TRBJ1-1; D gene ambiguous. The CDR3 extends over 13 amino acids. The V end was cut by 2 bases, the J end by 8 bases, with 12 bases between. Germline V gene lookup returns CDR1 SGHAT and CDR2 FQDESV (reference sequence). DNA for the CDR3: TGTGCCAGCAGCTTATACGGGCCATCGGAAGCTTTCTTT. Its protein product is CASSLYGPSEAFF.

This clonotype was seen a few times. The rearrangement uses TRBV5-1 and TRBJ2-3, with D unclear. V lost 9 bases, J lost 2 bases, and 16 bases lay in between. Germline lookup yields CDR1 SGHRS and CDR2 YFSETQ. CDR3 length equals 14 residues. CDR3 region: CATQLGKITDTQYF. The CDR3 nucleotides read TGCGCCACGCAACTCGGCAAAATCACAGATACGCAGTATTTT.

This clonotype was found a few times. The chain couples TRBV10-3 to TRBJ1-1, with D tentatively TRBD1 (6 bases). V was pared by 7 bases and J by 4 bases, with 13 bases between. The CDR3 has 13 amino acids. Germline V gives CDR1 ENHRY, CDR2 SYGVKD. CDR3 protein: CAIKPGVGTEAFF. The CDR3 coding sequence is TGTGCCATCAAACCAGGGGTGGGCACTGAAGCTTTCTTT.

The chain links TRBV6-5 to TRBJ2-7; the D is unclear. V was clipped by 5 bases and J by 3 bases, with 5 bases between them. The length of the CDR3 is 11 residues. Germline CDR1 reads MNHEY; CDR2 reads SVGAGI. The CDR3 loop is CASSGNYEQYF. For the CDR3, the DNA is TGTGCCAGCAGTGGGAACTACGAGCAGTACTTC.

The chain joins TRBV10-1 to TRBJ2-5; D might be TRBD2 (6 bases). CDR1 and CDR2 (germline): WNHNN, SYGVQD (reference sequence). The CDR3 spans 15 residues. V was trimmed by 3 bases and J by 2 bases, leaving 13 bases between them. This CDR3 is CASSDAAGMQETQYF. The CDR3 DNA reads TGCGCCAGCAGTGATGCGGCGGGGATGCAAGAGACCCAGTACTTC.

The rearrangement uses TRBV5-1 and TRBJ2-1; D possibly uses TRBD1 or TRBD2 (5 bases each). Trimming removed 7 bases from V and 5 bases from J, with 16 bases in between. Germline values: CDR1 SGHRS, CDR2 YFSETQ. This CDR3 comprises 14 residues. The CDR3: CASWGRGWNNEQFF. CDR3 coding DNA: TGCGCCAGCTGGGGCCGCGGGTGGAACAATGAGCAGTTCTTC.

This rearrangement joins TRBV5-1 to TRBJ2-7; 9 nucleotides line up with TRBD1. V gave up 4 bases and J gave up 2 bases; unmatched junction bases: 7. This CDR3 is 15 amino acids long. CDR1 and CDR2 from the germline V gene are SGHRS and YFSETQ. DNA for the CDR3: TGCGCCAGCAGCGGGACAGGGAGAAGGGCCTACGAGCAGTACGTC. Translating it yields CASSGTGRRAYEQYV.

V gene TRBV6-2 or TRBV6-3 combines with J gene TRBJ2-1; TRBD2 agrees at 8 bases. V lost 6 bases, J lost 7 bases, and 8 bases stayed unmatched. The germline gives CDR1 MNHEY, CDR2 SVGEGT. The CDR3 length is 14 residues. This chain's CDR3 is CASRPAGAKNEQFF. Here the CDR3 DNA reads TGTGCCAGCAGGCCAGCGGGGGCGAAAAATGAGCAGTTCTTC.

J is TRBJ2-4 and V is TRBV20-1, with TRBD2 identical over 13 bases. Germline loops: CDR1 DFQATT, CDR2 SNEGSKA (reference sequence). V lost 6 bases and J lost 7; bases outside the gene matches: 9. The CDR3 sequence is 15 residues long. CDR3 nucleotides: TGCAGTGCCCAGACTAGCGGGGGGATGGGGAACATTCAGTACTTC. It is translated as CSAQTSGGMGNIQYF.

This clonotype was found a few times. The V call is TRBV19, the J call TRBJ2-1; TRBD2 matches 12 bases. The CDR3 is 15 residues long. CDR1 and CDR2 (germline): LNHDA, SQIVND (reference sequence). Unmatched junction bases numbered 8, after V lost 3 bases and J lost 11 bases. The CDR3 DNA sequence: TGTGCCAGTAGTATGACTAGCGGGGGTCCCGCTCAGCAGTTCTTC. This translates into CASSMTSGGPAQQFF.